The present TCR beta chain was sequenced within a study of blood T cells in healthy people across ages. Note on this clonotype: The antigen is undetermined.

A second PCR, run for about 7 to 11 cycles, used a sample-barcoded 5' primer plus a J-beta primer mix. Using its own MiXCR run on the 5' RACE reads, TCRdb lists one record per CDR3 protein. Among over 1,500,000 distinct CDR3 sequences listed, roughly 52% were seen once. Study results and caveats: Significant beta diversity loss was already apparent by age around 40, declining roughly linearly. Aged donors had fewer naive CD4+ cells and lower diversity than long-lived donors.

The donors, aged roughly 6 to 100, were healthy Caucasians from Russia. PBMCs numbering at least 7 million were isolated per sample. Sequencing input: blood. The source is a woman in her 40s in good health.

CDR3 sequence reads: CASSLSDRATDTQYF. CDR3 sequence (DNA): TGTGCCAGCAGTTTATCTGACAGGGCAACAGATACGCAGTATTTT. V gene TRBV28 combines with J gene TRBJ2-3; 7 bases are shared with TRBD1. CDR3 size: 15 residues. The germline V gene encodes CDR1 MDHEN and CDR2 SYDVKM. The ends lost 1 base at V and 3 bases at J; junction bases unmatched: 4.